Shown below are 14 T cell receptor beta chains from a single sample sequenced in a study of cytomegalovirus exposure and HLA in healthy donors. PCR employed 60 Vbeta and 13 Jbeta primers. Profiling relied on immunoSEQ multiplex PCR, and the TCRdb table lists in-frame clones only, not all of them. The sample comprises approximately 120,000 clones, around 82% of which are singletons, and roughly 11% rests with the top ten. The sample taken for sequencing was PBMCs. These receptors were obtained from a man aged 30-40 years in good health and CMV-seropositive.

The sample holds one count of this clone. The V and J genes are TRBV5-4 and TRBJ1-3; 9 bases are shared with TRBD1. The J call may be incorrect, as the DNA end agrees better with TRBJ2-2. Germline V gene data show CDR1 as SGHNT and CDR2 as YYREEE (reference sequence). The CDR3 has 12 residues. CDR3 coding DNA: TGTGCCACGGGACAGGGAAGGGGGGAGCTGTTTTTT. Residues: CATGQGRGELFF.

The chain employs TRBV5-4 and TRBJ1-4, with no clear D. The CDR3 covers 13 residues. Trimming removed 0 bases from V and 8 bases from J, with 8 bases in between. Germline values: CDR1 SGHNT, CDR2 YYREEE (reference sequence). The CDR3, as DNA: TGTGCCAGCAGCTTGGATCGGGGAGAAAAACTGTTTTTT. This sequence encodes CASSLDRGEKLFF.

With regard to this clone: A read error may produce the germline difference seen at one junction end. The rearrangement uses TRBV7-9 and TRBJ1-2; no reliable D call. The germline CDR1 and CDR2 sequences are SEHNR and FQNEAQ (reference sequence). CDR3 length: 11 residues. CDR3 region: CASSLVVVSPF. CDR3 in DNA: TGTGCCAGCAGCTTAGTTGTTGTCTCCCCCTTC.

The V and J genes are TRBV4-1 and TRBJ2-7; D possibly corresponds to TRBD2 (6 bases). With 1 base removed from V and 3 bases from J, the gap between germline ends came to 16 bases. Germline V gene lookup returns CDR1 MGHRA and CDR2 YSYEKL. The CDR3 runs to 16 residues. The CDR3 loop reads CASSQAPGRGSYEQYF. In DNA, the CDR3 is TGCGCCAGCAGCCAAGCGCCCGGCCGGGGGAGCTACGAGCAGTACTTC.

This clone has just a few counts. The chain joins TRBV19 to TRBJ1-5; 7 bases line up with TRBD1. The ends lost 8 bases at V and 4 bases at J; junction bases unmatched: 8. Germline CDR1 reads LNHDA; CDR2 reads SQIVND (reference sequence). The CDR3 totals 14 residues. For the CDR3, the DNA is TGTGCCAGTCGAGTTGCACAGGGGAATCAGCCCCAGCATTTT. Translation gives CASRVAQGNQPQHF.

This clone was seen a few times. This rearrangement joins TRBV30 to TRBJ1-3; weak D call: TRBD1 (6 bases). Germline-derived CDR1 and CDR2 are GTSNPN and SVGIG (reference sequence). Deletions cut 4 bases from V and 3 bases from J, with 10 bases between. There are 13 residues in the CDR3. For the CDR3, the DNA is TGTGCCTGGACCCGACAGGTTGGAAACACCATATATTTT. This encodes CAWTRQVGNTIYF. Complete variable domain (other parts from reference TRBV30 and TRBJ1-3): SQTIHQWPATLVQPVGSPLSLECTVEGTSNPNLYWYRQAAGRGLQLLFYSVGIGQISSEVPQNLSASRPQDRQFILSSKKLLLSDSGFYLCAWTRQVGNTIYFGEGSWLTVV.

The genes are TRBV11-2 and TRBJ2-7, with 8 bases that match TRBD2. Unmatched junction bases numbered 5, after V lost 2 bases and J lost 2 bases. CDR1 SGHAT and CDR2 FQNNGV come from the germline V gene. The CDR3 covers 15 residues. The CDR3 nucleotides read TGTGCCAGCAGCTTACGGGGGGGAAATACCTACGAGCAGTACTTC. Translated, it gives CASSLRGGNTYEQYF. Looking up the rest from reference TRBV11-2 and TRBJ2-7 gives the full variable domain: EAGVAQSPRYKIIEKRQSVAFWCNPISGHATLYWYQQILGQGPKLLIQFQNNGVVDDSQLPKDRFSAERLKGVDSTLKIQPAKLEDSAVYLCASSLRGGNTYEQYFGPGTRLTVT.

The rearrangement joins TRBV29-1 to TRBJ2-1; 11 bases line up with TRBD2. V dropped 4 bases and J dropped 5; count of bases not matched to a gene: 10. The CDR3 covers 16 residues. Germline CDR1 SQVTM, CDR2 ANQGSEA. CDR3 residues: CSVATGTSGLHNEQFF. The CDR3 DNA sequence: TGCAGCGTTGCCACCGGGACTAGCGGACTTCACAATGAGCAGTTCTTC.

The rearrangement links TRBV19 to TRBJ2-7; 10 bases map to TRBD2. The CDR3 is 17 amino acids. CDR1 and CDR2 (germline): LNHDA, SQIVND (reference sequence). J was trimmed by 5 bases and V by 1 base; bases with no gene match: 11. The CDR3 here is CASSIGASGSFRDEQYF. CDR3 in DNA: TGTGCCAGTAGTATAGGTGCTAGCGGGAGTTTCCGCGACGAGCAGTACTTC.

CDR3 sequence: CSSRDYSYNEQFF. The CDR3 DNA sequence: TGCAGCTCCCGGGACTACTCCTACAATGAGCAGTTCTTC. This sequence joins TRBV29-1 and TRBJ2-1; TRBD2 matches at 7 bases. CDR3 length: 13 amino acids. Unmatched junction bases numbered 4, after V lost 8 bases and J lost 0 bases. Looked up from germline, CDR1 is SQVTM and CDR2 is ANQGSEA.

This chain links TRBV6-1 with TRBJ1-2, with 7 bases matching TRBD1. J lost 2 bases, V lost 6 bases, and 6 bases had no gene match. The CDR3 extends over 14 amino acids. The germline V gene has CDR1 MNHNS and CDR2 SASEGT. CDR3 in amino acids: CASRSNRGNYGYTF. DNA of the CDR3: TGTGCCAGCAGATCGAACAGGGGCAACTATGGCTACACCTTC.

The chain couples TRBV5-4 to TRBJ1-2; tentative D call: TRBD1 (5 bases). The CDR3 is 14 residues long. Germline CDR1 reads SGHNT; CDR2 reads YYREEE (reference sequence). Trimming removed 5 bases from V and 5 bases from J, with 16 bases in between. CDR3 bases: TGTGCCAGCAGTACTCAGGGACTGAGGTATGGCTACACCTTC. The encoded protein is CASSTQGLRYGYTF.

The chain joins TRBV5-1 to TRBJ2-3; 14 bases align to TRBD2. Per the germline V gene, CDR1 is SGHRS and CDR2 is YFSETQ. J gave up 3 bases and V 4 bases, and 4 bases lay outside the gene matches. The CDR3 is 16 amino acids. CDR3 amino acids: CASSKGLAGVTDTQYF. CDR3 nucleotides: TGCGCCAGCAGCAAGGGACTAGCGGGAGTAACAGATACGCAGTATTTT.

The sample holds a few counts of this clone. The genes are TRBV18 and TRBJ1-2, with 7 bases matching TRBD1. Germline CDR1 is KGHSH and CDR2 is LQKENI. The CDR3 sequence is 15 residues long. V lost 4 bases and J lost 6; bases outside the gene matches: 11. The CDR3 nucleotides are TGTGCCAGCTCACTCGGGACAGAGACCTGGGATGGCTACACCTTC. This sequence encodes CASSLGTETWDGYTF.